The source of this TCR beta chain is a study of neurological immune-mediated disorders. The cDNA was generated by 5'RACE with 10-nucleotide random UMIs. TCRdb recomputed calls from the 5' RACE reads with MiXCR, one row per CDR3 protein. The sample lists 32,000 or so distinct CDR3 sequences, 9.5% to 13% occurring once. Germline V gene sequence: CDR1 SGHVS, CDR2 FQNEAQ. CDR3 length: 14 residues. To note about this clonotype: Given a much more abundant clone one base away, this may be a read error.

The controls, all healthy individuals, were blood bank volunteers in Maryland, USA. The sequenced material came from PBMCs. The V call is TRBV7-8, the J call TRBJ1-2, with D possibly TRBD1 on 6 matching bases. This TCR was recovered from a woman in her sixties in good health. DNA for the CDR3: TGTGCCAGCAGCGCGGACAGATCGAACTTTGGCTACACCTTC. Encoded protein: CASSADRSNFGYTF. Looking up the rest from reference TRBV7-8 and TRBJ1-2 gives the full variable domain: GAGVSQSPRYKVAKRGQDVALRCDPISGHVSLFWYQQALGQGPEFLTYFQNEAQLDKSGLPSDRFFAERPEGSVSTLKIQRTQQEDSAVYLCASSADRSNFGYTFGSGTRLTVV.